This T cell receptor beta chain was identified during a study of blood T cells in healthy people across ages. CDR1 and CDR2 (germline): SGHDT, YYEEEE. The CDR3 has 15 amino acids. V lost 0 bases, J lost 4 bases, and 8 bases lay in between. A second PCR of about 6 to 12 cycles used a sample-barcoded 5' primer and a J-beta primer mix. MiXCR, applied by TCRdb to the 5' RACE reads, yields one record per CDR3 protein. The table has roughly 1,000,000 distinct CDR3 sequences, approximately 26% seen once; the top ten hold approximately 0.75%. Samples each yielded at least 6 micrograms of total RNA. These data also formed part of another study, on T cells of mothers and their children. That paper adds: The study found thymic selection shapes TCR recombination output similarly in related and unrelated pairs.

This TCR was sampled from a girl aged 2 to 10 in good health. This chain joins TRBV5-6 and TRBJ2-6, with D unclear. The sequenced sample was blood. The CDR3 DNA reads TGTGCCAGCAGCTTGGGAACTCTAGGGGCCAACGTCCTGACTTTC. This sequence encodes CASSLGTLGANVLTF.